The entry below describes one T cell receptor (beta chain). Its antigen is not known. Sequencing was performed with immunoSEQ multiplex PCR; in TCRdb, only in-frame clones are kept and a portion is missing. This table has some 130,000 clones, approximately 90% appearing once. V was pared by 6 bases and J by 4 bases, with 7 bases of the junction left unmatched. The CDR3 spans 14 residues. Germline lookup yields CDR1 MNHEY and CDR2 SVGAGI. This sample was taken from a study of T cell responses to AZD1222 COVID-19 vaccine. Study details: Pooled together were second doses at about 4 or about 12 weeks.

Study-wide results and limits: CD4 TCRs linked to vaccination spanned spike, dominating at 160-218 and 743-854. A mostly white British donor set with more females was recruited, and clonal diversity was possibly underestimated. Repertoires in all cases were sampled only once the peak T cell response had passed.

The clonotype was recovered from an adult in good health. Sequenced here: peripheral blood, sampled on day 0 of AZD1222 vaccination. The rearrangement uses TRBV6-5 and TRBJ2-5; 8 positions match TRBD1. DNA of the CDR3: TGTGCCAGCAGCTCCGGGACAGGAGGAGAGACCCAGTACTTC. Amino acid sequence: CASSSGTGGETQYF.